A single sample gave rise to the 11 T cell receptor beta chains below, sequenced in a study of T-cell memory formation after mild COVID-19. TCRdb redid the calling of the 5' RACE reads with MiXCR, one entry per CDR3 protein. The sample gives roughly 400,000 distinct CDR3 sequences, 24% of which show up once; about 10% is in the top ten. The sequenced sample consisted of PBMCs or a T cell subset sorted from them (not recorded which). These receptors all come from an adult woman who had mild COVID-19 (a few samples of this study predate the infection). Cell type and time point are not known.

This clonotype was seen a few times. The chain is built from TRBV18 and TRBJ1-1, with a tentative D call TRBD1 (5 bases). With 3 bases removed from V and 4 bases from J, the gap between germline ends came to 30 bases. Germline CDR1 reads KGHSH; CDR2 reads LQKENI. The CDR3 totals 20 residues. The CDR3 region is CASSPATEAGHQEVRTEAFF. CDR3 DNA: TGTGCCAGCTCACCCGCGACAGAGGCGGGTCACCAGGAAGTCCGCACTGAAGCTTTCTTT.

The V call is TRBV5-1, the J call TRBJ2-5; TRBD2 aligns across 7 bases. V lost 0 bases and J lost 1; bases outside the gene matches: 6. CDR3 length: 16 residues. The germline CDR1 and CDR2 sequences are SGHRS and YFSETQ. Here the CDR3 DNA reads TGCGCCAGCAGCTTGGCCTTGGCTAGCGGCCAAGAGACCCAGTACTTC. Amino acids: CASSLALASGQETQYF. Combining the CDR3 with reference TRBV5-1 and TRBJ2-5 gives the whole variable domain KAGVTQTPRYLIKTRGQQVTLSCSPISGHRSVSWYQQTPGQGLQFLFEYFSETQRNKGNFPGRFSGRQFSNSRSEMNVSTLELGDSALYLCASSLALASGQETQYFGPGTRLLVL.

V is TRBV6-1 and J is TRBJ2-2; a weak D match, TRBD2 (6 bases). V was clipped by 4 bases and J by 4 bases, with 10 bases between them. The CDR3 contains 14 residues. The germline gives CDR1 MNHNS, CDR2 SASEGT. In DNA form, the CDR3 reads TGTGCCAGCAGTGGGGGGGTACGCACCGGGGAGCTGTTTTTT. This codes for CASSGGVRTGELFF.

The chain joins TRBV4-3 to TRBJ1-1; D not certain. The CDR3 totals 16 residues. V lost 0 bases and J lost 1, with 12 bases in between. Germline values: CDR1 LGHNA, CDR2 YSLEER. The CDR3 here is CASSQDVGLSNTEAFF. The DNA for the CDR3 is TGCGCCAGCAGCCAAGATGTCGGCCTTTCGAACACTGAAGCTTTCTTT.

The chain joins TRBV7-9 to TRBJ1-3; no definite D call. The CDR3 has 17 residues. Germline loops: CDR1 SEHNR, CDR2 FQNEAQ (reference sequence). Trimming removed 4 bases from V and 4 bases from J, with 20 bases in between. CDR3 in DNA: TGTGCCAGCAGCTCGAATGTAGGGTTTTCGCTGGGAAACACCATATATTTT. It specifies CASSSNVGFSLGNTIYF.

This chain uses TRBV15 with TRBJ1-6; 10 nucleotides match TRBD1. J gave up 6 bases and V 5 bases, and 1 base lay outside the gene matches. Per germline, CDR1 LNHNV and CDR2 YYDKDF (reference sequence). The CDR3 extends over 14 amino acids. CDR3 in DNA: TGTGCCACCAGCGGGGACAGGGGTAATTCACCCCTCCACTTT. Encoded protein: CATSGDRGNSPLHF.

The gene calls are TRBV4-3 and TRBJ2-3; TRBD1 is a possible D gene (5 bases). CDR1 is LGHNA and CDR2 is YSLEER in the germline V gene. V shed 1 base and J shed 5 bases, with 16 bases lying between them. CDR3 length equals 16 residues. CDR3 amino acids: CASSQGEKGWGDTQYF. The CDR3 nucleotides are TGCGCCAGCAGCCAAGGGGAAAAGGGGTGGGGAGATACGCAGTATTTT.

The sample holds a few counts of this clonotype. The chain employs TRBV12-3 or TRBV12-4 and TRBJ2-7; D is ambiguous. The CDR3 consists of 13 residues. The V and J ends lost 3 bases and 7 bases respectively, with 13 bases between them. CDR3 sequence reads: CASSFYISGEQYF. As DNA, the CDR3 is TGTGCCAGCAGTTTTTATATCTCTGGGGAGCAGTACTTC.

This sequence joins TRBV10-3 and TRBJ1-1; D may be TRBD1 (6 bases). The CDR3 is 13 amino acids. Germline CDR1 and CDR2: ENHRY and SYGVKD. V was clipped by 8 bases and J by 0 bases, with 10 bases between them. The CDR3 protein is CAIAGGLNTEAFF. CDR3 sequence (DNA): TGTGCCATCGCGGGGGGCCTGAACACTGAAGCTTTCTTT.

Only a few counts were recorded for this clonotype. This sequence joins TRBV5-4 and TRBJ1-2; D not resolved. The length of the CDR3 is 13 residues. Germline lookup yields CDR1 SGHNT and CDR2 YYREEE (reference sequence). V was pared by 4 bases and J by 4 bases, with 11 bases between. CDR3: CASSPQWGYGYTF. Written as DNA, the CDR3 is TGTGCCAGCAGCCCGCAATGGGGCTATGGCTACACCTTC. Using reference TRBV5-4 and TRBJ1-2 for the parts outside the CDR3, the full variable domain is ETGVTQSPTHLIKTRGQQVTLRCSSQSGHNTVSWYQQALGQGPQFIFQYYREEENGRGNFPPRFSGLQFPNYSSELNVNALELDDSALYLCASSPQWGYGYTFGSGTRLTVV.

The chain has TRBV29-1 and TRBJ2-5; the match to TRBD2 covers 7 bases. J lost 1 base, V lost 7 bases, and 15 bases had no gene match. This CDR3 is built from 16 residues. CDR1 is SQVTM and CDR2 is ANQGSEA in the germline V gene. The CDR3 spells CSAARGRVRGQETQYF. DNA for the CDR3: TGCAGCGCTGCCCGAGGGAGGGTGAGGGGCCAAGAGACCCAGTACTTC.